The 20 T cell receptor beta chains presented below share a single source sample, sequenced in a study of blood T cell repertoires in COVID-19. Clones were read by immunoSEQ multiplex PCR, and TCRdb kept only the in-frame ones, dropping some. The sample comprises 350,000 to 450,000 clones, more than 70% of which are singletons, and about 2.3% rests with the top ten. The sample was peripheral blood. The receptors originated from an older woman with COVID-19, enrolled during active disease.

The chain links TRBV10-2 to TRBJ1-2; weak D call: TRBD1 (6 bases). The CDR3 runs 13 residues. Trimming removed 11 bases at V and 8 bases at J, with 21 bases between. CDR1 is WSHSY and CDR2 is SAAADI in the germline V gene. The CDR3 here is CAGSPGGRYGYTF. CDR3 coding DNA: TGCGCCGGCTCGCCGGGGGGGCGGTACGGCTACACCTTC.

This rearrangement joins TRBV18 to TRBJ1-1; a weak D match, TRBD1 (6 bases). From germline, CDR1 is KGHSH and CDR2 LQKENI. V lost 0 bases to trimming and J lost 0 bases, with 14 bases between them. CDR3 length: 17 residues. CDR3 DNA sequence: TGTGCCAGCTCACCACCTATTCAGGGGCGCATGAACACTGAAGCTTTCTTT. Its translation is CASSPPIQGRMNTEAFF.

V is TRBV30 and J is TRBJ2-1; 8 nucleotides match TRBD2. V was clipped by 0 bases and J by 8 bases; unmatched bases: 9. CDR1 and CDR2 from the germline V gene are GTSNPN and SVGIG (reference sequence). There are 15 residues in the CDR3. CDR3 region: CAWSVPGGPFYEQFF. CDR3 bases: TGTGCCTGGAGTGTACCGGGGGGGCCTTTCTATGAGCAGTTCTTC.

This chain connects TRBV2 to TRBJ2-1; 7 bases fit TRBD1. The CDR3 is made up of 14 amino acids. V was pared by 6 bases and J by 0 bases, with 2 bases of the junction left unmatched. Per germline, CDR1 SNHLY and CDR2 FYNNEI. The CDR3 protein is CASRGTDSYNEQFF. The CDR3 DNA sequence: TGTGCCAGCAGGGGGACAGACTCCTACAATGAGCAGTTCTTC.

The chain combines TRBV7-3 with TRBJ2-2; 8 bases fit TRBD2. The CDR3 consists of 17 residues. Per germline, CDR1 SGHTA and CDR2 FQGTGA. Trimming removed 5 bases from V and 2 bases from J; junction bases left unmatched: 10. The CDR3 region has the DNA TGTGCCAGCAGCGCCCGGACTAGCTCCGTAAACACCGGGGAGCTGTTTTTT. This sequence encodes CASSARTSSVNTGELFF.

For this clone: This sample includes further DNA sequences coding for the same CDR3. This chain connects TRBV5-5 to TRBJ2-2; D gene uncertain. CDR1 SGHKS and CDR2 YYEKEE come from the germline V gene (reference sequence). This CDR3 is 14 amino acids long. The ends were cut back, 3 bases at V and 2 bases at J, with 8 bases in the middle. CDR3 bases: TGTGCCAGCAGCTCCGGTACCAACACCGGGGAGCTGTTTTTT. This gives the protein CASSSGTNTGELFF.

The chain has TRBV13 and TRBJ1-2; unclear D gene. V was trimmed by 5 bases and J by 3 bases, leaving 13 bases between them. Germline CDR1 PRHDT, CDR2 FYEKMQ (reference sequence). This CDR3 is built from 14 residues. The CDR3 coding sequence is TGTGCCAGCAGCCGTCGGACGGACTACTATGGCTACACCTTC. Its translation is CASSRRTDYYGYTF.

In the case of this clone: This same CDR3 is encoded by further DNA sequences in the sample. The chain carries TRBV7-6 and TRBJ1-4, with no clear D. The CDR3 spans 15 residues. Trimming pared 1 base from V and 4 bases from J, leaving 10 bases between. Germline assignment: CDR1 SGHVS and CDR2 FNYEAQ. CDR3 DNA: TGTGCCAGCAGCTTAGTGGCAGGCCGTAATGAAAAACTGTTTTTT. Translation gives CASSLVAGRNEKLFF.

V is TRBV27 and J is TRBJ2-3, with a weak D call TRBD2 (5 bases). The germline gives CDR1 MNHEY, CDR2 SMNVEV (reference sequence). CDR3 length equals 15 residues. The V gene lost 1 base and the J gene lost 2 bases, with 10 bases spanning the gap. CDR3 loop: CASSLFPGNTDTQYF. The CDR3 DNA reads TGTGCCAGCAGTTTATTTCCGGGGAACACAGATACGCAGTATTTT.

The chain has TRBV2 and TRBJ2-3; TRBD1 matches at 9 bases. V lost 10 bases to trimming and J lost 4 bases; unmatched junction nucleotides: 9. The CDR3 sequence is 14 residues long. CDR1 and CDR2 from the germline V gene are SNHLY and FYNNEI. CDR3: CATLHRGLPDTQYF. CDR3 bases: TGTGCCACCTTACACAGGGGGCTCCCAGATACGCAGTATTTT.

This clone came up once. The genes are TRBV12-3 or TRBV12-4 and TRBJ2-4, with TRBD2 matching over 7 bases. The CDR3 sequence is 12 residues long. Germline trimming cut 6 bases from V and 9 bases from J; bases unmatched to any gene: 5. The CDR3 region has the DNA TGTGCCAGCAGGGCCGTAGCGGGCATTCAGTACTTC. Its protein product is CASRAVAGIQYF.

This clone was seen only a few times. Here the CDR3 DNA reads TGTGCCAGCAGCTCGTGGACAGGGGATATTCACACCTTC. This gives the protein CASSSWTGDIHTF. The chain joins TRBV5-5 to TRBJ1-2; 9 bases line up with TRBD1. Per germline, CDR1 SGHKS and CDR2 YYEKEE (reference sequence). The V gene end was trimmed by 3 bases and the J gene end by 12 bases; junction bases not matched to a gene: 9. This CDR3 spans 13 amino acids.

This sequence joins TRBV18 and TRBJ1-4, with 7 bases matching TRBD1. This CDR3 contains 15 residues. The germline gives CDR1 KGHSH, CDR2 LQKENI. V was pared by 1 base and J by 4 bases, with 3 bases of the junction left unmatched. This CDR3 is CASSPRQGVNEKLFF. CDR3 nucleotides: TGTGCCAGCTCACCACGCCAGGGGGTTAATGAAAAACTGTTTTTT.

This clone was observed once. The rearrangement links TRBV28 to TRBJ2-5, with D tentatively TRBD2 (6 bases). Per germline, CDR1 MDHEN and CDR2 SYDVKM. The CDR3 is 15 residues long. Deletions cut 7 bases from V and 9 bases from J, with 24 bases between. The CDR3 here is CASTSTRGFPGAQYF. CDR3 bases: TGTGCCAGCACCTCTACCCGGGGGTTCCCCGGCGCCCAGTACTTC.

V gene TRBV2 combines with J gene TRBJ1-1; maybe TRBD1 (6 bases). In germline, CDR1 is SNHLY, CDR2 FYNNEI. V dropped 0 bases and J dropped 1 base, with 9 bases sitting between them. The CDR3 is 15 residues long. The CDR3 sequence: CASSEALGANTEAFF. The CDR3 coding sequence is TGTGCCAGCAGTGAAGCGCTGGGGGCGAACACTGAAGCTTTCTTT.

The genes are TRBV2 and TRBJ1-2; 9 nucleotides align to TRBD1. Germline CDR1 is SNHLY and CDR2 is FYNNEI. The length of the CDR3 is 15 residues. J gave up 4 bases and V 7 bases, and 10 bases lay outside the gene matches. The CDR3 is CASTPGQGRSYGYTF. In nucleotides, the CDR3 is TGTGCCAGCACTCCGGGACAGGGCCGCAGCTATGGCTACACCTTC.

The genes are TRBV6-5 and TRBJ1-3; D ambiguous. The CDR3 has 11 residues. CDR1 and CDR2 (germline): MNHEY, SVGAGI. V dropped 6 bases and J dropped 12 bases, with 12 bases sitting between them. CDR3 in DNA: TGTGCCAGCAGGGGTACCGGGAACATATATTTT. This sequence encodes CASRGTGNIYF.

V and J are TRBV6-5 and TRBJ1-1; no reliable D call. V dropped 6 bases and J dropped 11 bases, with 16 bases sitting between them. The CDR3 consists of 12 residues. Germline CDR1 is MNHEY and CDR2 is SVGAGI. The CDR3 is CASRARPGRAFF. The DNA of the CDR3 is TGTGCCAGCAGGGCCAGACCAGGTCGGGCTTTCTTT.

As for this clone: In the same sample, other DNA sequences code for this CDR3. This chain uses TRBV7-3 with TRBJ2-3, with 8 bases that match TRBD2. The CDR3 length is 15 residues. Per the germline V gene, CDR1 is SGHTA and CDR2 is FQGTGA. Unmatched junction bases numbered 1, after V lost 2 bases and J lost 0 bases. CDR3 sequence reads: CASSLAGGSTDTQYF. CDR3 in DNA: TGTGCCAGCAGCTTAGCGGGGGGTAGCACAGATACGCAGTATTTT.

J is TRBJ1-1 and V is TRBV18; a possible D gene is TRBD1 (5 bases). Germline V gene data show CDR1 as KGHSH and CDR2 as LQKENI. V lost 1 base to trimming and J lost 6 bases, with 9 bases between them. This CDR3 is built from 13 residues. CDR3 region: CASSPLQQAEAFF. The CDR3 DNA is TGTGCCAGCTCACCACTCCAACAGGCTGAAGCTTTCTTT.